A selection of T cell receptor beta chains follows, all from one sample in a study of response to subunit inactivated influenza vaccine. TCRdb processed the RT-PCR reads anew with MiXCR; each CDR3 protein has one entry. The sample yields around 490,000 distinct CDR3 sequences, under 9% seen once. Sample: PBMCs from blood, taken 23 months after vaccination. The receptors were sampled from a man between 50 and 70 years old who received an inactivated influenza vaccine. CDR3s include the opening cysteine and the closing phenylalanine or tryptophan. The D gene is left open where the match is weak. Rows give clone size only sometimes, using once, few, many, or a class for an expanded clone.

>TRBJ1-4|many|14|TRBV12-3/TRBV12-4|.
CASSSSDMNEKLFF
TGTGCCAGCAGTTCCTCGGACATGAATGAAAAACTGTTTTTT
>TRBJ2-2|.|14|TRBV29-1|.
CSVEESGSGGELFF
TGCAGCGTTGAAGAATCAGGGTCGGGCGGGGAGCTGTTTTTT
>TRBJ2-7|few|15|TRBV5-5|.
CASSTTTGTQYEQYF
TGTGCCAGCAGCACTACGACAGGGACTCAGTACGAGCAGTACTTC
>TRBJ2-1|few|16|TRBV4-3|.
CASSLRRDNSYNEQFF
TGCGCCAGCAGCCTAAGACGGGACAACTCCTACAATGAGCAGTTCTTC
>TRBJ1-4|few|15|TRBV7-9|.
CASSPGSFGPEKLFF
TGTGCCAGCAGCCCCGGCTCATTCGGTCCTGAAAAACTGTTTTTT
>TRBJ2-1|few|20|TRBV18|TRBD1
CASSGTGGRFVRMAWNEQFF
TGTGCCAGCTCCGGGACAGGGGGCAGGTTCGTCCGGATGGCGTGGAATGAGCAGTTCTTC
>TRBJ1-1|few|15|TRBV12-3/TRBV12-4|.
CASSLGRMMNTEAFF
TGTGCCAGCAGTTTAGGGCGGATGATGAACACTGAAGCTTTCTTT
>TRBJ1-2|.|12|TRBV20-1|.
CSARDQAYGYTF
TGCAGTGCTAGAGACCAGGCCTATGGCTACACCTTC
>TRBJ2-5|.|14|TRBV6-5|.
CASSYEGSQETQYF
TGTGCCAGCAGTTACGAAGGGTCGCAAGAGACCCAGTACTTC
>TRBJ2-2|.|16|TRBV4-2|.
CASSQDTPSNTGELFF
TGTGCCAGCAGCCAAGACACACCGTCGAACACCGGGGAGCTGTTTTTT
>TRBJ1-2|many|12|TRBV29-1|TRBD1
CSVGQGGYGYTF
TGCAGCGTCGGACAGGGGGGATATGGCTACACCTTC
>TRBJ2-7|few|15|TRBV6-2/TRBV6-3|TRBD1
CASSHPEDRTYEQYF
TGTGCCAGCAGCCACCCTGAGGACAGGACCTACGAGCAGTACTTC
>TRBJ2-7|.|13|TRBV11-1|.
CASSKFRSYEQYF
TGTGCCAGCAGCAAATTCCGGTCCTACGAGCAGTACTTC
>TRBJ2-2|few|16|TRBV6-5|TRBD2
CASSYLSGGPTGELFF
TGTGCCAGCAGTTATCTTTCGGGAGGGCCTACCGGGGAGCTGTTTTTT
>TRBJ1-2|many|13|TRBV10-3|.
CAISVETVYGYTF
TGTGCCATCAGTGTGGAGACAGTGTATGGCTACACCTTC
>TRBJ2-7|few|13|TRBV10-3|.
CAISEPGSYEQYF
TGTGCCATCAGTGAGCCAGGGTCCTACGAGCAGTACTTC
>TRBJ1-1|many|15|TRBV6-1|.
CASSRPGTVNTEAFF
TGTGCCAGCAGTAGGCCCGGGACGGTGAACACTGAAGCTTTCTTT
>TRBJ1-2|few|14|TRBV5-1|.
CASRSHIDNYGYTF
TGCGCCAGCCGGAGTCATATAGACAACTATGGCTACACCTTC
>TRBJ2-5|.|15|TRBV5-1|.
CASSLVGDFQETQYF
TGCGCCAGCAGCTTGGTGGGGGATTTCCAAGAGACCCAGTACTTC
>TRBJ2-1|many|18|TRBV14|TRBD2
CASSPFGWEGVSYNEQFF
TGTGCCAGCAGCCCCTTTGGGTGGGAGGGAGTTTCCTACAATGAGCAGTTCTTC
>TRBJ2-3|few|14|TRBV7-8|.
CASNLGGVTDTQYF
TGTGCCAGCAACTTAGGGGGTGTCACAGATACGCAGTATTTT
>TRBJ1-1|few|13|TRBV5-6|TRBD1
CASNIQGWAEAFF
TGTGCCAGCAACATACAGGGGTGGGCTGAAGCTTTCTTT
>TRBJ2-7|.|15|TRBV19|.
CASSTELGLSYEQYF
TGTGCCAGTAGTACGGAGTTGGGTCTCTCCTACGAGCAGTACTTC
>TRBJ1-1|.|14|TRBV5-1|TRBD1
CASSLQGINTEAFF
TGCGCCAGCAGCCTACAGGGGATTAACACTGAAGCTTTCTTT
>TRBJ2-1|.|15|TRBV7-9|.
CASSLIPSLGNEQFF
TGTGCCAGCAGCTTGATACCCAGCTTAGGCAATGAGCAGTTCTTC
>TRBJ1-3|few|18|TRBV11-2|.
CASTLNLVRGRSGNTIYF
TGTGCCAGCACCCTTAACCTCGTAAGGGGCCGGTCTGGAAACACCATATATTTT
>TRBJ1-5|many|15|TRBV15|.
CATSPGGVDNQPQHF
TGTGCCACCAGCCCCGGAGGGGTCGACAATCAGCCCCAGCATTTT
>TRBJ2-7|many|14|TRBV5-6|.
CASSYAGHSYEQYF
TGTGCCAGCAGCTACGCAGGGCACTCCTACGAGCAGTACTTC
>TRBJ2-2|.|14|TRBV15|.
CATSRVKNTGELFF
TGTGCCACCAGCAGAGTCAAGAACACCGGGGAGCTGTTTTTT
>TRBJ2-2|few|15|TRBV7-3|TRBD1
CASSLGTGGSRELFF
TGTGCCAGCAGCTTAGGGACAGGGGGGAGCCGGGAGCTGTTTTTT
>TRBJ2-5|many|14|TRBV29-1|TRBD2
CSVELAGGSETQYF
TGCAGCGTTGAACTAGCGGGGGGGTCAGAGACCCAGTACTTC
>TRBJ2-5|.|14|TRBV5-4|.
CASSLGVEQETQYF
TGTGCCAGCAGCCTTGGAGTGGAGCAAGAGACCCAGTACTTC